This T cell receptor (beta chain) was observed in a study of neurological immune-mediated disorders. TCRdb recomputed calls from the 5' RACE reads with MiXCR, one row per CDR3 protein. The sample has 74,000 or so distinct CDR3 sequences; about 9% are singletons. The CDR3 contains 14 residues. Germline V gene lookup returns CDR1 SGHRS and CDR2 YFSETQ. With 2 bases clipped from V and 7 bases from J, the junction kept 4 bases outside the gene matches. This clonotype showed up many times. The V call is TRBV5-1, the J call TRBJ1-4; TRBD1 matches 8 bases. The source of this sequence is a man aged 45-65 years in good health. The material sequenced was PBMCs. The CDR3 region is CASSFRTGSEKLFF. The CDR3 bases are TGCGCCAGCAGCTTTCGGACAGGGAGTGAAAAACTGTTTTTT. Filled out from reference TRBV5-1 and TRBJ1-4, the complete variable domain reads KAGVTQTPRYLIKTRGQQVTLSCSPISGHRSVSWYQQTPGQGLQFLFEYFSETQRNKGNFPGRFSGRQFSNSRSEMNVSTLELGDSALYLCASSFRTGSEKLFFGSGTQLSVL.